This T cell receptor beta chain was retrieved from a study of cytomegalovirus exposure and HLA in healthy donors. Per the germline V gene, CDR1 is MNHNS and CDR2 is SASEGT. The CDR3 loop spans 10 amino acids. Amplification used 60 Vbeta primers and 13 Jbeta primers. The table came from immunoSEQ multiplex PCR; TCRdb's copy has only in-frame clones and leaves some out. This sample has under 150,000 clones, with about 79% found just once. Sample: PBMCs. This rearrangement joins TRBV6-1 to TRBJ2-5; D not certain. The DNA end is a closer match to TRBJ2-7, so the J assignment may be wrong. The sequence came from a male donor in good health and CMV-seronegative. The chain's CDR3 is CASRSYEQYF. The CDR3 region has the DNA TGTGCCAGCAGGAGCTACGAGCAGTACTTC.